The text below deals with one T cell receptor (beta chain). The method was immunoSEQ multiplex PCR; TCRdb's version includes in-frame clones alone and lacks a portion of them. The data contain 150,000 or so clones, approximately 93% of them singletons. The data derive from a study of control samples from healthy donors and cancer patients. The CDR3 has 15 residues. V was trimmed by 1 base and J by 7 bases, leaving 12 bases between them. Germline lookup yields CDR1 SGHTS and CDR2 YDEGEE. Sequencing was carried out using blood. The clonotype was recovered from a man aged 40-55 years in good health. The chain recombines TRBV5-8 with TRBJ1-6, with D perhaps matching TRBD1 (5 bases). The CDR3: CASSLMGETNSPLHF. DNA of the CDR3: TGTGCCAGCAGCTTGATGGGGGAAACGAATTCACCCCTCCACTTT.